This T cell receptor (beta chain) was recovered during a study of identical twins. Study findings and constraints: Abundant beta clonotypes from cord blood had fewer insertions, unlike memory repertoires, which showed none.

In its sample, this clonotype was seen a few times. As yet, its antigen is unknown. J lost 2 bases, V lost 4 bases, and 10 bases had no gene match. From germline, CDR1 is LGHNA and CDR2 YNFKEQ. The CDR3 is made up of 16 amino acids. TCRdb itself ran the 5' RACE reads through MiXCR, one entry per CDR3 protein. The top ten hold approximately 2.9% of the sample, which has 400,000 to 550,000 distinct CDR3 sequences, approximately 24% seen once. In addition, the sample was reused for a study of T cells expressing NK-cell markers. That paper states: Restricting sorting to alpha-beta TCR T cells was achieved in several experiments by an anti-gamma-delta TCR antibody. Among CD8+ T cells from 5 to 7 donors, dominant NKG2C+ clonotypes accounted for roughly 1.0-7.0%.

The chain has TRBV4-2 and TRBJ2-5, with 7 bases lining up with TRBD2. The sequenced material came from CD4+ T cells sorted from blood. This TCR derives from a woman aged 18 to 35 in good health. CDR3 in DNA: TGTGCCAGCAGCCGAAACTCGTGGGGGGGACAAGAGACCCAGTACTTC. The encoded protein is CASSRNSWGGQETQYF.